This section outlines one T cell receptor beta chain sequence together with its context. The data were taken from a study of blood T cell repertoires in COVID-19. In the study overall: COVID-19 samples from acute and convalescent phases originated in the United States, Italy and Spain. Sample material is recorded as cDNA or gDNA derived from T cells, B-cell-depleted T cells, or PBMCs.

Assay: immunoSEQ multiplex PCR; the TCRdb copy retains only in-frame clones and omits some. This sample yields hundreds of thousands of clones, of which 70% to 90% are seen a single time; roughly 3% belongs to the top ten. The sequence derives from a young man with active or convalescent COVID-19. Sample: peripheral blood.

CDR3 nucleotide sequence: TGTGCCAGCACCCCCCGAGGAGGGAATACCGGGGAGCTGTTTTTT. It specifies CASTPRGGNTGELFF. The rearrangement links TRBV9 to TRBJ2-2, with D possibly being TRBD2 (6 bases). V lost 6 bases to trimming and J lost 5 bases, with 17 bases between them. CDR3 length: 15 amino acids. Germline-derived CDR1 and CDR2 are SGDLS and YYNGEE.